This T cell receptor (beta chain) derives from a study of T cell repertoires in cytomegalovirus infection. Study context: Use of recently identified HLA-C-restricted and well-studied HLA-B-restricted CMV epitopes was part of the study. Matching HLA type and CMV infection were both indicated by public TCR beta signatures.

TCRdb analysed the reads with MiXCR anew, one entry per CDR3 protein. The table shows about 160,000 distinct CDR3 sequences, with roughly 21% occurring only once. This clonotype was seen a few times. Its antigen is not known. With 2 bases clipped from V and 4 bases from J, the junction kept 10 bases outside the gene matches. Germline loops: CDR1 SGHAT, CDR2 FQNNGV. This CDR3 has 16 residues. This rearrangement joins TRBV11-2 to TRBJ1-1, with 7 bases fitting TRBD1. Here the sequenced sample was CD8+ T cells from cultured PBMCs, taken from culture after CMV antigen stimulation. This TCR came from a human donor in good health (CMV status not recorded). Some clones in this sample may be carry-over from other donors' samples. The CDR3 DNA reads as TGTGCCAGCAGCTTATTTGATAGGGGGCATGGCACTGAAGCTTTCTTT. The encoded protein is CASSLFDRGHGTEAFF.